A selection of T cell receptor beta chains follows, all from one sample in a study of T cell repertoires in cytomegalovirus infection. These receptors' targets are unknown. TCRdb fed the reads into MiXCR, producing one record per CDR3 protein. The profile shows hundreds of thousands of distinct CDR3 sequences, around 29% of them singletons. The material was cultured CD8+ T cells from PBMCs, obtained from culture after CMV antigen stimulation. The receptors were gathered from a human donor in good health (CMV status not recorded). Some clones in this sample may be carry-over from other donors' samples. CDR3s include the opening cysteine and the closing phenylalanine or tryptophan. The D gene is left open where the match is weak. The listing skips clone size in some rows; elsewhere it reads once, few, many or a size class.

clone size: NA
D gene: TRBD2
J gene: TRBJ2-1
V gene: TRBV9
CDR3 protein: CASSVETGGGLREQFF
CDR3 DNA: TGTGCCAGCAGCGTAGAGACCGGGGGGGGTTTACGGGAGCAGTTCTTC

clone size: NA
D gene: NA
J gene: TRBJ2-5
V gene: TRBV27
CDR3 protein: CASSLGLRTQETQYF
CDR3 DNA: TGTGCCAGCAGTTTAGGTTTGAGAACCCAAGAGACCCAGTACTTC

clone size: NA
D gene: NA
J gene: TRBJ2-7
V gene: TRBV2
CDR3 protein: CASSDQPEQYF
CDR3 DNA: TGTGCCAGCAGTGATCAACCGGAGCAGTACTTC

clone size: NA
D gene: TRBD1
J gene: TRBJ1-2
V gene: TRBV6-6
CDR3 protein: CASSYSRDSLNYGYTF
CDR3 DNA: TGTGCCAGCAGTTACTCACGGGACAGCCTTAACTATGGCTACACCTTC

clone size: NA
D gene: TRBD1
J gene: TRBJ2-5
V gene: TRBV6-5
CDR3 protein: CASSYYSGTGLQETQYF
CDR3 DNA: TGTGCCAGCAGTTACTACTCCGGGACAGGACTACAAGAGACCCAGTACTTC

clone size: few
D gene: NA
J gene: TRBJ1-2
V gene: TRBV6-6
CDR3 protein: CASSASPGVWGYTF
CDR3 DNA: TGTGCCAGCAGTGCTTCTCCCGGAGTCTGGGGCTACACCTTC

clone size: NA
D gene: TRBD1
J gene: TRBJ1-5
V gene: TRBV10-3
CDR3 protein: CAIANPGQANGESNQPQHF
CDR3 DNA: TGTGCCATAGCAAATCCGGGACAGGCGAACGGGGAGAGCAATCAGCCCCAGCATTTT

clone size: NA
D gene: TRBD1
J gene: TRBJ2-7
V gene: TRBV27
CDR3 protein: CASSLIAGTGAYEQYF
CDR3 DNA: TGTGCCAGCAGTCTCATCGCCGGGACAGGGGCCTACGAGCAGTACTTC

clone size: NA
D gene: TRBD1
J gene: TRBJ2-2
V gene: TRBV2
CDR3 protein: CASIQGALGLNTGELLF
CDR3 DNA: TGTGCCAGCATACAGGGGGCGCTGGGGTTGAACACCGGGGAGCTGCTTTTT

clone size: many
D gene: NA
J gene: TRBJ2-3
V gene: TRBV6-6
CDR3 protein: CASSYSYAVIDTDTQYF
CDR3 DNA: TGTGCCAGCAGTTACTCGTATGCGGTTATAGACACAGATACGCAGTATTTT

clone size: NA
D gene: NA
J gene: TRBJ2-5
V gene: TRBV24-1
CDR3 protein: CATSDFGSQETQYF
CDR3 DNA: TGTGCCACCAGTGATTTTGGCAGCCAAGAGACCCAGTACTTC

clone size: many
D gene: TRBD1
J gene: TRBJ2-1
V gene: TRBV7-9
CDR3 protein: CASSWTGFSEQFF
CDR3 DNA: TGTGCCAGCAGTTGGACAGGGTTTAGTGAGCAGTTCTTC

clone size: NA
D gene: NA
J gene: TRBJ1-1
V gene: TRBV27
CDR3 protein: CASHPTAVNTEAFF
CDR3 DNA: TGTGCCAGCCATCCGACAGCAGTGAACACTGAAGCTTTCTTT

clone size: NA
D gene: NA
J gene: TRBJ2-1
V gene: TRBV9
CDR3 protein: CASSVGGTGARHEQFF
CDR3 DNA: TGTGCCAGCAGCGTGGGAGGCACAGGGGCTCGGCATGAGCAGTTCTTC

clone size: few
D gene: TRBD1
J gene: TRBJ2-1
V gene: TRBV9
CDR3 protein: CASSVTGVNEQFF
CDR3 DNA: TGTGCCAGCAGCGTGACAGGGGTCAATGAGCAGTTCTTC

clone size: many
D gene: NA
J gene: TRBJ2-1
V gene: TRBV7-6
CDR3 protein: CASSLTGAHPNEQFF
CDR3 DNA: TGTGCCAGCAGCTTAACGGGGGCGCATCCCAATGAGCAGTTCTTC

clone size: NA
D gene: NA
J gene: TRBJ1-1
V gene: TRBV6-1
CDR3 protein: CASSEAHLGTEAFF
CDR3 DNA: TGTGCCAGCAGTGAAGCTCATTTAGGTACTGAAGCTTTCTTT

clone size: NA
D gene: NA
J gene: TRBJ2-2
V gene: TRBV6-6
CDR3 protein: CASTRDKARELFF
CDR3 DNA: TGTGCCAGCACCAGGGATAAGGCCCGGGAGCTGTTTTTT

clone size: NA
D gene: NA
J gene: TRBJ1-5
V gene: TRBV7-8
CDR3 protein: CASSPGDSLQHF
CDR3 DNA: TGTGCCAGCAGCCCGGGGGACTCTCTCCAGCATTTT

clone size: many
D gene: NA
J gene: TRBJ2-1
V gene: TRBV6-5
CDR3 protein: CASSYSPTGSYNEQFF
CDR3 DNA: TGTGCCAGCAGTTACTCTCCGACAGGCTCCTACAATGAGCAGTTCTTC

clone size: many
D gene: TRBD2
J gene: TRBJ2-1
V gene: TRBV7-6
CDR3 protein: CASSLVWGGDHEQFF
CDR3 DNA: TGTGCCAGCAGCTTAGTGTGGGGGGGTGACCATGAGCAGTTCTTC

clone size: NA
D gene: NA
J gene: TRBJ1-1
V gene: TRBV4-1
CDR3 protein: CASSPPTMNTEAFF
CDR3 DNA: TGCGCCAGCAGCCCACCTACGATGAACACTGAAGCTTTCTTT

clone size: few
D gene: TRBD1
J gene: TRBJ1-2
V gene: TRBV6-1
CDR3 protein: CASSEAVQGKDYGYTF
CDR3 DNA: TGTGCCAGCAGTGAAGCCGTACAGGGGAAAGACTATGGCTACACCTTC

clone size: few
D gene: TRBD1
J gene: TRBJ2-5
V gene: TRBV7-4
CDR3 protein: CASSFRDRGPQETQYF
CDR3 DNA: TGTGCCAGCAGCTTCCGGGACAGAGGTCCCCAAGAGACCCAGTACTTC

clone size: NA
D gene: NA
J gene: TRBJ2-2
V gene: TRBV7-6
CDR3 protein: CASSPPTVNTGELFF
CDR3 DNA: TGTGCCAGCAGTCCGCCGACGGTGAACACCGGGGAGCTGTTTTTT

clone size: many
D gene: TRBD1
J gene: TRBJ2-5
V gene: TRBV6-6
CDR3 protein: CASSYSPGQGGETQYF
CDR3 DNA: TGTGCCAGCAGTTACTCTCCGGGACAGGGGGGCGAGACCCAGTACTTC